In its sample, the clone carrying this T cell receptor (beta chain) was seen a few times. Its cognate antigen is unknown. The record originates from a study of early T cells in non-severe SARS-CoV-2 infection. Study information: Bulk RNA taken from unsorted whole blood was sequenced, leaving chains unpaired. General observations from the study: In VDJdb matching, anti-spike CD8 responses were favored while private and CD4 specificities went missing.

CDR3 length: 14 residues. Trimming removed 2 bases from V and 5 bases from J, with 15 bases in between. CDR1 is DFQATT and CDR2 is SNEGSKA in the germline V gene (reference sequence). The protocol attached unique molecular identifiers to individual cDNA molecules. MiXCR, applied by TCRdb to the 5' RACE reads, yields one record per CDR3 protein. The sample has approximately 65,000 distinct CDR3 sequences, 9.5% to 13% seen once; the top ten hold approximately 5.9%. The source is an adult who was a healthcare worker with PCR-confirmed SARS-CoV-2 infection or an uninfected control (not recorded which). Material for sequencing was whole blood. This chain uses TRBV20-1 with TRBJ2-5, with D perhaps matching TRBD2 (6 bases). CDR3 sequence (DNA): TGCAGTGCTAGAACGGGAGAGAGTCGCGAGACCCAGTACTTC. The encoded protein is CSARTGESRETQYF.